These T cell receptor beta chains were read from a single sample in a study of T cells in Graves' hyperthyroidism and ophthalmopathy. One entry per CDR3 protein, called by TCRdb with MiXCR from the multiplex PCR reads. This table holds roughly 650,000 distinct CDR3 sequences, about 16% found once. The sequenced sample consisted of blood. The receptor set was obtained from a woman aged 40 to 50 with Graves' ophthalmopathy. Both conserved end residues are part of each CDR3. A D gene is named only where the DNA matches it firmly. The size of a clone is reported for some rows only, either as once, few or many, or as a class for expanded clones.

D	size	V	J	DNA	CDR3
.	.	TRBV20-1	TRBJ2-1	TGCAGTGCTAGCGGCGGTGCTCTCTACAATGAGCAGTTCTTC	CSASGGALYNEQFF
.	many	TRBV3-1	TRBJ2-1	TGTGCCAGCAGCCAGTGGCAGAGTAATGAGCAGTTCTTC	CASSQWQSNEQFF
TRBD1	many	TRBV11-2	TRBJ2-7	TGTGCCAGCAGGCCTACAGGGGCCAGCTCCCACTACGAGCAGTACTTC	CASRPTGASSHYEQYF
.	many	TRBV7-8	TRBJ2-7	TGTGCCAGCAGCTCCTGGACGGTCTCCTACGAGCAGTACTTC	CASSSWTVSYEQYF
.	many	TRBV3-1	TRBJ1-5	TGTGCCAGCAGCCTCCGGGCCGGGGATCAGCCCCAGCATTTT	CASSLRAGDQPQHF
TRBD2	.	TRBV12-3/TRBV12-4	TRBJ2-6	TGTGCCAGCAGTTTAGAGGGACTAGCGGGAGCTGGGGCCAACGTCCTGACTTTC	CASSLEGLAGAGANVLTF
.	many	TRBV6-1	TRBJ1-1	TGTGCCAGCAGGATGTGGGCAGAGAACACTGAAGCTTTCTTT	CASRMWAENTEAFF
.	many	TRBV7-9	TRBJ1-1	TGTGCCAGCAGCCCACGGGACTTCACGAACACTGAAGCTTTCTTT	CASSPRDFTNTEAFF
.	.	TRBV29-1	TRBJ1-4	TGCAGCGTTGGTAGGGGCGATGAAAAACTGTTTTTT	CSVGRGDEKLFF
.	.	TRBV12-3/TRBV12-4	TRBJ2-3	TGTGCCAGCAGCCCCTCACAACTTCGAGATACGCAGTATTTT	CASSPSQLRDTQYF
.	few	TRBV28	TRBJ1-1	TGTGCCAGCAGCCCCGGTATATTAGGTGAAGCTTTCTTT	CASSPGILGEAFF
.	.	TRBV11-2	TRBJ1-2	TGTGCCAGCAGCTTGGGGGGGTCCTTGGGTGGCTACACCTTC	CASSLGGSLGGYTF
TRBD1	few	TRBV7-9	TRBJ2-7	TGTGCCAGCAGCTTTACAGGGGGGAGCGCCTACGAGCAGTACTTC	CASSFTGGSAYEQYF
.	few	TRBV7-7	TRBJ1-5	TGTGCTAGCAGCTTTCGAGGGGACAGCAATCAGCCCCAGCATTTT	CASSFRGDSNQPQHF
.	few	TRBV6-1	TRBJ2-5	TGTGCCAGCAGCCAGACTTTTGAGCAAGAGACCCAGTACTTC	CASSQTFEQETQYF
.	many	TRBV3-1	TRBJ2-1	TGTGCCAGCAGCCAAGAAGTAGAGACATTCAATGAGCAGTTCTTC	CASSQEVETFNEQFF
.	.	TRBV28	TRBJ1-6	TGTGCCAGCTCCGCCGGACTATATAATTCACCCCTCCACTTT	CASSAGLYNSPLHF
.	few	TRBV20-1	TRBJ2-1	TGCAGTGCGTGGGGGAGTATCCCCAATGAGCAGTTCTTC	CSAWGSIPNEQFF
TRBD1	few	TRBV19	TRBJ1-1	TGTGCCAGTAGTCGACACTGGACAGGGCGTTTCCGGAACACTGAAGCTTTCTTT	CASSRHWTGRFRNTEAFF
.	many	TRBV3-1	TRBJ2-1	TGTGCCAGCAGCCCCCCAGCGGGTAAGCAGTTCTTC	CASSPPAGKQFF
.	many	TRBV9	TRBJ2-7	TGTGCCAGCAGCGTAGGAAGTGGTGGACAATCCTACGAGCAGTACTTC	CASSVGSGGQSYEQYF
TRBD2	many	TRBV2	TRBJ2-1	TGTGCCAGCCGGGGGGGACTAGCGGGATACAATGAGCAGTTCTTC	CASRGGLAGYNEQFF
.	many	TRBV12-3/TRBV12-4	TRBJ1-2	TGTGCCAGCAAAATGGGGACCCAATTAAACTATGGCTACACCTTC	CASKMGTQLNYGYTF
.	.	TRBV6-1	TRBJ2-7	TGTGCCAGCAGTCCTAATCCGGGACATTCCCACGAGCAGTACTTC	CASSPNPGHSHEQYF
.	.	TRBV5-4	TRBJ2-3	TGTGCCAGCAGCTTTGGGGTAACTAGCACAGATACGCAGTATTTT	CASSFGVTSTDTQYF
TRBD1	many	TRBV28	TRBJ1-5	TGTGCCAGCAGAATCGGGGCAGGGGGGTTTCGAGGACAAGGACAGCCCCAGCATTTT	CASRIGAGGFRGQGQPQHF
.	.	TRBV6-1	TRBJ1-3	TGTGCCAGCAGTTCCGTGACAGTTTCTGGAAACACCATATATTTT	CASSSVTVSGNTIYF
.	few	TRBV27	TRBJ2-1	TGTGCCAGCAGTCCGCAATTTGCCTCGACCTACAATGAGCAGTTCTTC	CASSPQFASTYNEQFF
TRBD2	many	TRBV3-1	TRBJ2-4	TGTGCCAGCAGCCTTAGCGGGGGGGCCGGAAACATTCAGTACTTC	CASSLSGGAGNIQYF
TRBD1	.	TRBV4-2	TRBJ2-3	TGTGCCAGCAGCCAAGGGACAGGGCACACAGATACGCAGTATTTT	CASSQGTGHTDTQYF
.	few	TRBV18	TRBJ2-7	TGTGCCAGCTCACCACGGCAGGGAGGCGCGATGGGCGAGCAGTACTTC	CASSPRQGGAMGEQYF
.	many	TRBV11-2	TRBJ2-7	TGTGCCAGCAGCTTCTCAATCGGGGGCCGAGGGTGGGAGCAGTACTTC	CASSFSIGGRGWEQYF
.	many	TRBV18	TRBJ2-3	TGTGCCAGCTCCCCTTTTAGCACAGATACGCAGTATTTT	CASSPFSTDTQYF
TRBD1	many	TRBV7-9	TRBJ2-7	TGTGCCAGCAGCGTACCGGGACAGGGGTTTGTCGAGCAGTACTTC	CASSVPGQGFVEQYF
.	many	TRBV30	TRBJ1-3	TGTGCCTGGAGTAGATTCAACTCTGGAAACACCATATATTTT	CAWSRFNSGNTIYF
TRBD2	few	TRBV18	TRBJ2-1	TGTGCCAGCTCACCCCCGACTAGCGGGGGACTTCAACGACAGTTCTTC	CASSPPTSGGLQRQFF
.	few	TRBV20-1	TRBJ2-3	TGCAGTGCTCCCGCCCTCGGGCCTGATACGCAGTATTTT	CSAPALGPDTQYF
.	many	TRBV5-1	TRBJ2-3	TGCGCCAGCAGTCCAGGATTAACTAGCACAGATACGCAGTATTTT	CASSPGLTSTDTQYF
TRBD1	few	TRBV3-1	TRBJ2-5	TGTGCCAGCAGCCAAAACATCGGGACAGGTCAAGAGACCCAGTACTTC	CASSQNIGTGQETQYF
.	few	TRBV7-9	TRBJ2-6	TGTGCCAGCAGCTTAGGGTTGGCTGGGGCCAACGTCCTGACTTTC	CASSLGLAGANVLTF
.	.	TRBV20-1	TRBJ2-3	TGCAGTGCGAGGACAGGGAGGGTCAGAGATACGCAGTATTTT	CSARTGRVRDTQYF
.	.	TRBV7-9	TRBJ1-4	TGTGCCAGCAGCTTAGTGTCGGCGGCTAATGAAAAACTGTTTTTT	CASSLVSAANEKLFF
TRBD1	many	TRBV18	TRBJ2-7	TGTGCCAGCTCACCAGGACAGGGACGGGTCGAGCAGTACTTC	CASSPGQGRVEQYF
TRBD2	.	TRBV2	TRBJ2-3	TGTGCCAGCAGTGAATGGGCTAGCGGGAGTGGTACGCAGTATTTT	CASSEWASGSGTQYF
TRBD2	few	TRBV3-1	TRBJ2-1	TGTGCCAGCAGCCAGAATCCGGGACTAGCGTTCGATGAGCAGTTCTTC	CASSQNPGLAFDEQFF
.	many	TRBV7-9	TRBJ1-2	TGTGCCAGCAGCTTACAGGGGATTGACCACTATGGCTACACCTTC	CASSLQGIDHYGYTF
TRBD2	many	TRBV2	TRBJ2-1	TGTGCCGGGACTAGCGCGTACAATGAGCAGTTCTTC	CAGTSAYNEQFF
.	many	TRBV7-2	TRBJ2-3	TGTGCCAGCAGCTTCGAGGGGCTCACAGATACGCAGTATTTT	CASSFEGLTDTQYF